What follows describes a single TCR beta chain. Distinct nucleotide sequences in the sample also encode this CDR3. The data are from a study of shared clonotypes between healthy human individuals. The V and J ends lost 3 bases and 2 bases respectively, with 10 bases between them. The germline V gene encodes CDR1 SGHDT and CDR2 YYEEEE. This CDR3 spans 14 amino acids. TCRdb's copy holds only in-frame clones and misses some; the assay was immunoSEQ multiplex PCR. The table has 850,000 to 1,100,000 clones, roughly 80% seen once; the top ten hold about 0.89%. The chain carries TRBV5-6 and TRBJ2-3; no firm D call. The TCR originated in a man between 18 and 29 years old in good health. Some clones in this sample may be carry-over from other donors' samples. The sequenced sample was memory CD4+ T cells from PBMCs. Subset given: CD45RA-negative fraction. The CDR3 nucleotides read TGTGCCAGCAGCTGGGATCGTGCCACAGATACGCAGTATTTT. Amino acids: CASSWDRATDTQYF.